The entry below describes one TCR beta chain. Original methodology: Amplification with reference gene primers provided the estimates of nucleated cell counts. Clones were read by immunoSEQ multiplex PCR, and TCRdb kept only the in-frame ones, dropping some. V and J calls and clone size are as listed in that table; D and trimming were resolved from the DNA. The table has about 330,000 clones, around 89% seen once. This entry belongs to a study of blood T cell repertoires in COVID-19. Across the study: Acute and convalescent COVID-19 samples came from the United States, Italy and Spain. T cells, B-cell-depleted T cells, or PBMCs supplied cDNA or gDNA.

Sequenced material: peripheral blood. The TCR was taken from a woman aged 45-65 years with active or convalescent COVID-19.

CDR3 nucleotides: TGCGCCAGCAGCTGGGGACAGGGTGGACACAATGAGCAGTTCTTC. It encodes CASSWGQGGHNEQFF. The V and J genes are TRBV5-1 and TRBJ2-1; 9 bases line up with TRBD1. CDR1 is SGHRS, CDR2 YFSETQ, per germline. J gave up 5 bases and V 3 bases, and 6 bases lay outside the gene matches. This CDR3 is built from 15 residues. The entire variable domain, with the rest obtained from reference TRBV5-1 and TRBJ2-1, is as follows: KAGVTQTPRYLIKTRGQQVTLSCSPISGHRSVSWYQQTPGQGLQFLFEYFSETQRNKGNFPGRFSGRQFSNSRSEMNVSTLELGDSALYLCASSWGQGGHNEQFFGPGTRLTVL.